This T cell receptor (beta chain) was captured by sequencing in a study of T cells after yellow fever vaccination. On the study more broadly: Fractions containing few cells were prepared with SMART-Seq v4 Ultra Low Input.

Overall study results and limits: Reappearance after the booster was seen for most primary-vaccination clones, at 96% CD4 and around 90% CD8. Peaking on day 5 versus 15, the secondary response was faster but weaker.

A process of 5'RACE template switching, which added a universal primer site and UMIs, was used to make TCR cDNA. TCRdb reprocessed the 5' RACE reads with MiXCR, giving one entry per CDR3 protein. In the table there are hundreds of thousands of distinct CDR3 sequences, approximately 10% of which are singletons. The length of the CDR3 is 15 residues. Germline V gene lookup returns CDR1 LNHDA and CDR2 SQIVND (reference sequence). V lost 4 bases to trimming and J lost 1 base; unmatched junction nucleotides: 6. A word on this clonotype: Its antigen remains unknown.

The sequence was obtained from a man aged 18 to 30 who received the YFV17D yellow fever vaccine. The specimen was PBMCs, collected on the day of the first yellow fever vaccination. The rearrangement joins TRBV19 to TRBJ1-1; 7 bases align to TRBD1. The CDR3 DNA is TGTGCCAGTAGTACCAGGACAGGTGCGAACACTGAAGCTTTCTTT. Translated: CASSTRTGANTEAFF.